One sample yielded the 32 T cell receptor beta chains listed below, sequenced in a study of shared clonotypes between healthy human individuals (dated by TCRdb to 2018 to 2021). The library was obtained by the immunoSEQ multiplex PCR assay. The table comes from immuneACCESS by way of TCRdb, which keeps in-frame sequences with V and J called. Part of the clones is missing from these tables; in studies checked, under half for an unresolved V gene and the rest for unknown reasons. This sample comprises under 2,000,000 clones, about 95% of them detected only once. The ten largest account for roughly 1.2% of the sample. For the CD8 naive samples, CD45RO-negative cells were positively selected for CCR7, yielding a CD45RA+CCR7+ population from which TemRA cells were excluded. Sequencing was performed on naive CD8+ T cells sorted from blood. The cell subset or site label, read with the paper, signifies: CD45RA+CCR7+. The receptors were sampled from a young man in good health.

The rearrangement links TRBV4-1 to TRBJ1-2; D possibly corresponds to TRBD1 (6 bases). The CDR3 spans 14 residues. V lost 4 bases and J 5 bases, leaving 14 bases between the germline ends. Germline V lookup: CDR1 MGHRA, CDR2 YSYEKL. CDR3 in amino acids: CASSLPGQAYGYTF. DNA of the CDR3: TGCGCCAGCAGCCTACCGGGACAAGCGTATGGCTACACCTTC.

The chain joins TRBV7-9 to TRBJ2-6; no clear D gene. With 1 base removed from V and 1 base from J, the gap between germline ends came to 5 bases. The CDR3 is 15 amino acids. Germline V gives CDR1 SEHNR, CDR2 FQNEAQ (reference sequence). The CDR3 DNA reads TGTGCCAGCAGCTTAGGCGTATCTGGGGCCAACGTCCTGACTTTC. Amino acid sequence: CASSLGVSGANVLTF.

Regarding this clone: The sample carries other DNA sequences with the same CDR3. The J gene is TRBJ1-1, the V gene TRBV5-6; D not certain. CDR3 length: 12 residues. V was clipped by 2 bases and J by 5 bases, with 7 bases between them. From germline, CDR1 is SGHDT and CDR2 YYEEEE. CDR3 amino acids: CASSFGGTEAFF. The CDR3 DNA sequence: TGTGCCAGCAGCTTCGGAGGGACTGAAGCTTTCTTT.

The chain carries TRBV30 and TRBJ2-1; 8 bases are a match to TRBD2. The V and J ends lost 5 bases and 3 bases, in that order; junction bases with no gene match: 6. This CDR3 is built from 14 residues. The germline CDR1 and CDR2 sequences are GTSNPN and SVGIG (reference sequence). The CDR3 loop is CAWDTGTSYNEQFF. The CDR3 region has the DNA TGTGCCTGGGACACCGGGACTAGCTACAATGAGCAGTTCTTC. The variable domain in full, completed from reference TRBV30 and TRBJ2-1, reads SQTIHQWPATLVQPVGSPLSLECTVEGTSNPNLYWYRQAAGRGLQLLFYSVGIGQISSEVPQNLSASRPQDRQFILSSKKLLLSDSGFYLCAWDTGTSYNEQFFGPGTRLTVL.

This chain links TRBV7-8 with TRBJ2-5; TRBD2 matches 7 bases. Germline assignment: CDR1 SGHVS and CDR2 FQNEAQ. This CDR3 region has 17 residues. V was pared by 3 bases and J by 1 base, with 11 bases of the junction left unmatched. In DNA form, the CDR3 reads TGTGCCAGCAGCTTTTGGAGTGGGGGAGGGCTCCAAGAGACCCAGTACTTC. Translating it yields CASSFWSGGGLQETQYF.

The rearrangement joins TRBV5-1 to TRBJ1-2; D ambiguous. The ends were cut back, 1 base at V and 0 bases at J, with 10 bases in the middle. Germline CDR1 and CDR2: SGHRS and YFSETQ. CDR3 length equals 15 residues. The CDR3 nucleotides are TGCGCCAGCAGCTTGCTACGACCGCCTAACTATGGCTACACCTTC. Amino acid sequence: CASSLLRPPNYGYTF.

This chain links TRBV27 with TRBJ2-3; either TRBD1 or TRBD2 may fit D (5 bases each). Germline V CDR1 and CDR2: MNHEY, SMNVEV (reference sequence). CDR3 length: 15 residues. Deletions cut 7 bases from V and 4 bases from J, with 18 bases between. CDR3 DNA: TGTGCCAGCAACCAAGGGCCCGGGGCGGCAGATACGCAGTATTTT. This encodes CASNQGPGAADTQYF.

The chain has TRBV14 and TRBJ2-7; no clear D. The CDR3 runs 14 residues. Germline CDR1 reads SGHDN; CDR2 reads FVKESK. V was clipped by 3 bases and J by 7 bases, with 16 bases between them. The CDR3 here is CASSQTTLYGEQYF. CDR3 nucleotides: TGTGCCAGCAGCCAGACGACTCTCTATGGGGAGCAGTACTTC.

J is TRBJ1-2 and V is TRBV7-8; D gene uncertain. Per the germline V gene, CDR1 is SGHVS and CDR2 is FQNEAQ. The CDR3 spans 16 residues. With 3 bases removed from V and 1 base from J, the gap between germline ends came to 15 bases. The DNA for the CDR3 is TGTGCCAGCAGCTTGGGGTTCGACTTACTTAACTATGGCTACACCTTC. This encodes CASSLGFDLLNYGYTF. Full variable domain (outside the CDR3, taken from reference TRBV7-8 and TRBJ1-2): GAGVSQSPRYKVAKRGQDVALRCDPISGHVSLFWYQQALGQGPEFLTYFQNEAQLDKSGLPSDRFFAERPEGSVSTLKIQRTQQEDSAVYLCASSLGFDLLNYGYTFGSGTRLTVV.

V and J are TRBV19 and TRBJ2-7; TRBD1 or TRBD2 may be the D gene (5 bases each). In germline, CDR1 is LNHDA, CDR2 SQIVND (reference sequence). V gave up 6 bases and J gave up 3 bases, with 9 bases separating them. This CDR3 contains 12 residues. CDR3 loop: CASSGTYYEQYF. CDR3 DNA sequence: TGTGCCAGTAGCGGGACCTACTACGAGCAGTACTTC. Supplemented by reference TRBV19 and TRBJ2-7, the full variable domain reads DGGITQSPKYLFRKEGQNVTLSCEQNLNHDAMYWYRQDPGQGLRLIYYSQIVNDFQKGDIAEGYSVSREKKESFPLTVTSAQKNPTAFYLCASSGTYYEQYFGPGTRLTVT.

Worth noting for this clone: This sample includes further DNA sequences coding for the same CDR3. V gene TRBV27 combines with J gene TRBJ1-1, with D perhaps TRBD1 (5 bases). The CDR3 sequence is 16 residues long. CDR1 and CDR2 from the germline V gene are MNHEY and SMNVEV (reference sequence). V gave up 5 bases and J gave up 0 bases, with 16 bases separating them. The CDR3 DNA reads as TGTGCCAGCAGTCCGTCTAGGGGAGAAATGAACACTGAAGCTTTCTTT. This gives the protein CASSPSRGEMNTEAFF.

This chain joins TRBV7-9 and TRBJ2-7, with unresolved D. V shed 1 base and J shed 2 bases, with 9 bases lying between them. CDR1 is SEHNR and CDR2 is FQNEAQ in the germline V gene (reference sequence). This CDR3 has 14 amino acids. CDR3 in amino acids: CASSLVWVPYEQYF. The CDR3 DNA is TGTGCCAGCAGCTTAGTTTGGGTCCCCTACGAGCAGTACTTC.

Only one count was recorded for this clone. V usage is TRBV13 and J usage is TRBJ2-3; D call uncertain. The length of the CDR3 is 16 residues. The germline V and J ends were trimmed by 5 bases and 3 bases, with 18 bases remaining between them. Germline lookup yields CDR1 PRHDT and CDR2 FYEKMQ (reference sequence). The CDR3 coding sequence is TGTGCCAGCAGCCCCCGAGGCCTAATGGAGACAGATACGCAGTATTTT. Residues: CASSPRGLMETDTQYF.

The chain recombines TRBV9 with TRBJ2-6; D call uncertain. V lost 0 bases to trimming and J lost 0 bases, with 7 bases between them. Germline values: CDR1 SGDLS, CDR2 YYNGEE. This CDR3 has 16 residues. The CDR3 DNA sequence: TGTGCCAGCAGCGTAGACAGCCACTCTGGGGCCAACGTCCTGACTTTC. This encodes CASSVDSHSGANVLTF.

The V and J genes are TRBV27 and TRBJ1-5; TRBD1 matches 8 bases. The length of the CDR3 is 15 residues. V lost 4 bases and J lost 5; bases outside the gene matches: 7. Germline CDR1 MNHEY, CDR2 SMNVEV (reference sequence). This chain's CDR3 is CASSSRTGLDQPQHF. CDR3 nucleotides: TGTGCCAGCAGTTCCCGGACAGGGTTGGATCAGCCCCAGCATTTT.

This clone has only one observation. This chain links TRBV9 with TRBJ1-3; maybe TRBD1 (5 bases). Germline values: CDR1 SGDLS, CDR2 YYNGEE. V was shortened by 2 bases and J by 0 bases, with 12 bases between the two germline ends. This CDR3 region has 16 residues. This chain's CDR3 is CASSVAGSLSGNTIYF. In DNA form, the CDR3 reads TGTGCCAGCAGCGTGGCAGGGAGTCTCTCTGGAAACACCATATATTTT.

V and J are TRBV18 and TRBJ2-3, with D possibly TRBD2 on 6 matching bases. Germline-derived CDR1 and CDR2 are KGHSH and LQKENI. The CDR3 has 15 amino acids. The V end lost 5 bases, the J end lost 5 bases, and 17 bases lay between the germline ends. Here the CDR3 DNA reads TGTGCCAGCTCAACTACTAGCAATAGTGGAGATACGCAGTATTTT. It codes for CASSTTSNSGDTQYF.

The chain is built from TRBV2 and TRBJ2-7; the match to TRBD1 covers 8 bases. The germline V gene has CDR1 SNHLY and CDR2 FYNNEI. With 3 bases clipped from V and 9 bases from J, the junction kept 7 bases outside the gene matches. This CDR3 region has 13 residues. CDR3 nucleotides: TGTGCCAGCAGTGATGGACAGGGTGTCACGCAGTACTTC. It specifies CASSDGQGVTQYF.

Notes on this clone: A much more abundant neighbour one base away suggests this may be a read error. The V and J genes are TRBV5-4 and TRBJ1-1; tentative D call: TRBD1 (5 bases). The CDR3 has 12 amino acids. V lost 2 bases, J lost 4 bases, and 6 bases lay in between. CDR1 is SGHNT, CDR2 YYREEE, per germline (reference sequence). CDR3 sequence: CASSLGVTEAFF. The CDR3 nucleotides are TGTGCCAGCAGCTTAGGGGTCACTGAAGCTTTCTTT.

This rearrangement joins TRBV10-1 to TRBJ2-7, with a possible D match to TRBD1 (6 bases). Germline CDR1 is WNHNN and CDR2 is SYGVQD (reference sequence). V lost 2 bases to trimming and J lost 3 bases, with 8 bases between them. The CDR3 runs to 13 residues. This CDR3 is CASSEGQIYEQYF. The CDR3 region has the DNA TGCGCCAGCAGTGAGGGACAGATCTACGAGCAGTACTTC.

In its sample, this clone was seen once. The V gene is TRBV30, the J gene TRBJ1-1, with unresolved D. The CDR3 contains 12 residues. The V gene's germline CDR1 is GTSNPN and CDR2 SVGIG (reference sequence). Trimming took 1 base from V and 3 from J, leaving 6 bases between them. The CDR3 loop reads CAWSAGHTEAFF. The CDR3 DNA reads TGTGCCTGGAGTGCCGGACACACTGAAGCTTTCTTT.

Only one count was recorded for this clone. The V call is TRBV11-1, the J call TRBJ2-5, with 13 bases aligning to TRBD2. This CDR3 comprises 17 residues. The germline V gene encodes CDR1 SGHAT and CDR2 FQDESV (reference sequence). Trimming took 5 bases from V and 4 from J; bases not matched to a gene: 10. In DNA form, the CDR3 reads TGTGCCAGCAGCCAAGGACTAGCGGGGGCCCGTCGAGAGACCCAGTACTTC. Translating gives CASSQGLAGARRETQYF.

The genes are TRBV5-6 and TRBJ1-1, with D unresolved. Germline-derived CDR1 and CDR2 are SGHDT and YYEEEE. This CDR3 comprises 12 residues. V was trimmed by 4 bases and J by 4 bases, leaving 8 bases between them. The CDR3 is CASSIGFTEAFF. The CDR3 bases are TGTGCCAGCAGCATCGGTTTCACTGAAGCTTTCTTT.

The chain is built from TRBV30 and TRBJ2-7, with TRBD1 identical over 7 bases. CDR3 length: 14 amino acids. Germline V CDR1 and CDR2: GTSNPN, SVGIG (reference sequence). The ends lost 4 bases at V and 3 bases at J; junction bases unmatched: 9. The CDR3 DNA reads TGTGCCTGGACCTTGACAGGGTCCAACTACGAGCAGTACTTC. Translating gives CAWTLTGSNYEQYF.

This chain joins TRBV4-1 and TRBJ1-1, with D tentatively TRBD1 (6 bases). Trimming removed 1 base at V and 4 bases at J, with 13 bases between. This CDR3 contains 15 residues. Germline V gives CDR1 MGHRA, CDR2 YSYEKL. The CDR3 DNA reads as TGCGCCAGCAGCCAAGCTGGGGGCATGGGCACTGAAGCTTTCTTT. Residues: CASSQAGGMGTEAFF.

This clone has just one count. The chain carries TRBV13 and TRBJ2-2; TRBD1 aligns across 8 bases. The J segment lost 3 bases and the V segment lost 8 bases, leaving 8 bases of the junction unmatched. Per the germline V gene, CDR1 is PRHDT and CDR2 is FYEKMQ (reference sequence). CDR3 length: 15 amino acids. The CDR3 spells CASEQGGLDTGELFF. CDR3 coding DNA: TGTGCCAGCGAACAGGGGGGCCTGGACACCGGGGAGCTGTTTTTT.

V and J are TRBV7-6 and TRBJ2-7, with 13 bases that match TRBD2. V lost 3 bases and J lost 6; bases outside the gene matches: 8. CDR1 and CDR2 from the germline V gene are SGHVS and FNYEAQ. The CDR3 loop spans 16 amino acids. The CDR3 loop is CASSFERLAGGGEQYF. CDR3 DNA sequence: TGTGCCAGCAGCTTTGAGCGACTAGCGGGGGGCGGCGAGCAGTACTTC.

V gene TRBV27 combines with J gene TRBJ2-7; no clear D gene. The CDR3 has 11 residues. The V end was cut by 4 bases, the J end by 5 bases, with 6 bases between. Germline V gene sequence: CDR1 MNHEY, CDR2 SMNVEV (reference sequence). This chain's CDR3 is CASSSSNEQYF. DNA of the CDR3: TGTGCCAGCAGTTCCTCTAACGAGCAGTACTTC.

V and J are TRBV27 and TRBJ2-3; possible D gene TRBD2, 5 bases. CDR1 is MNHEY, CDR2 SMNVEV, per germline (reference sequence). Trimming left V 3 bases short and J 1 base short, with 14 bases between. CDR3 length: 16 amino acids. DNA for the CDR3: TGTGCCAGCAGTTTCCGGGTAGCGAGGGGCACAGATACGCAGTATTTT. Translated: CASSFRVARGTDTQYF.

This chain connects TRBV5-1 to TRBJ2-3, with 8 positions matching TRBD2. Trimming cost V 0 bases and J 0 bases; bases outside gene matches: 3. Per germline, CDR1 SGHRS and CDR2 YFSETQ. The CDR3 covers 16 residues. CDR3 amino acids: CASSLDGGVSTDTQYF. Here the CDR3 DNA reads TGCGCCAGCAGCTTGGACGGGGGGGTCAGCACAGATACGCAGTATTTT.

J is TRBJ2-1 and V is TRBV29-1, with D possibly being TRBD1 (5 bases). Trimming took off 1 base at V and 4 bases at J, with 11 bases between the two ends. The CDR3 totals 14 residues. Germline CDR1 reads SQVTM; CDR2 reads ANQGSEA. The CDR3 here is CSVEGAGSYNEQFF. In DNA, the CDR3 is TGCAGCGTTGAAGGGGCAGGGTCTTACAATGAGCAGTTCTTC.

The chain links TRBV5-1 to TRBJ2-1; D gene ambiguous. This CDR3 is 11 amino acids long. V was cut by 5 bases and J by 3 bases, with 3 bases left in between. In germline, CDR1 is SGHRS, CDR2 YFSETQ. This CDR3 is CASRLYNEQFF. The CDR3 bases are TGCGCCAGCAGACTCTACAATGAGCAGTTCTTC.